The table lists the clone carrying this T cell receptor (beta chain) with a few counts. In the original analysis: The authors estimated nucleated cell counts from reference gene primer amplification. TCRdb's copy holds only in-frame clones and misses some; the assay was immunoSEQ multiplex PCR. V and J calls and clone size are as listed in that table; D and trimming were resolved from the DNA. The table lists about 80,000 clones, around 90% of them singletons. V gave up 4 bases and J gave up 5 bases, with 14 bases separating them. CDR1 and CDR2 (germline): SGHNT, YYREEE (reference sequence). CDR3 length: 14 residues. The source of the sample is a study of blood T cell repertoires in COVID-19.

V and J are TRBV5-4 and TRBJ2-3, with a weak D call TRBD1 (5 bases). Sequenced sample: peripheral blood. The origin of this receptor is a man in his 70s with acute or convalescent COVID-19. The CDR3: CASSPRARRDTQYF. As DNA, the CDR3 is TGTGCCAGCAGCCCCAGGGCGCGCAGAGATACGCAGTATTTT.